This TCR beta chain was captured by sequencing in a study of T cells in Graves' hyperthyroidism and ophthalmopathy. Study outcomes and limitations: Ophthalmopathy and stable hyperthyroidism were separated by a 13 V-J model.

RNA transcripts yielded amplified TCR beta CDR3 regions. Initially, a first-round RT-PCR of the TCR CDR3 employed the HTBI primer set. TCRdb processed the multiplex PCR reads anew with MiXCR; each CDR3 protein has one entry. The sample lists approximately 600,000 distinct CDR3 sequences, about 15% seen once, with roughly 6.2% in the top ten. This clonotype was found many times. The antigen is unknown. Lactation, pregnancy, other autoimmune disease or uncontrolled infection excluded patients. Diagnosis relied on clinical symptoms, serum thyroxine and TRAb, thyroid ultrasound and orbital computed tomography. The CDR3 has 16 amino acids. Unmatched junction bases numbered 10, after V lost 3 bases and J lost 6 bases.

The sequencing input was blood. The clonotype comes from a woman in her twenties or thirties with Graves' hyperthyroidism that later progressed to Graves' ophthalmopathy. The chain combines TRBV12-3 or TRBV12-4 with TRBJ1-5, with 8 bases identical to TRBD1. The CDR3 DNA reads as TGTGCCAGCAGTTTCGTGCAGGGGGCGTTTTTTCAGCCCCAGCATTTT. The encoded protein is CASSFVQGAFFQPQHF.